This TCR beta chain was recovered during a study of graft-versus-host responses after intestinal transplantation. Study outcomes and limitations: Early after transplant, HvG clones declined as circulating GvH clones peaked.

V was clipped by 3 bases and J by 0 bases; unmatched bases: 1. The CDR3 has 15 residues. CDR1 is SGDLS and CDR2 is YYNGEE in the germline V gene. As regards this clone: Antigen: not known.

Libraries were prepared by immunoSEQ multiplex PCR; TCRdb keeps only in-frame clonotypes and omits some of them. The sample includes about 64,000 clones, about nine tenths of them seen just once. Source: bone marrow, taken 734 days after intestinal transplantation. The sequence was obtained from a human patient who received an intestinal transplant, so some T cells may come from the graft donor. The chain employs TRBV9 and TRBJ2-2; 8 nucleotides match TRBD2. In nucleotides, the CDR3 is TGTGCCAGCAGCGGTAGCGGGACGAACACCGGGGAGCTGTTTTTT. As protein: CASSGSGTNTGELFF. The full variable domain, in which reference TRBV9 and TRBJ2-2 provide the parts outside the CDR3, is DSGVTQTPKHLITATGQRVTLRCSPRSGDLSVYWYQQSLDQGLQFLIQYYNGEERAKGNILERFSAQQFPDLHSELNLSSLELGDSALYFCASSGSGTNTGELFFGEGSRLTVL.